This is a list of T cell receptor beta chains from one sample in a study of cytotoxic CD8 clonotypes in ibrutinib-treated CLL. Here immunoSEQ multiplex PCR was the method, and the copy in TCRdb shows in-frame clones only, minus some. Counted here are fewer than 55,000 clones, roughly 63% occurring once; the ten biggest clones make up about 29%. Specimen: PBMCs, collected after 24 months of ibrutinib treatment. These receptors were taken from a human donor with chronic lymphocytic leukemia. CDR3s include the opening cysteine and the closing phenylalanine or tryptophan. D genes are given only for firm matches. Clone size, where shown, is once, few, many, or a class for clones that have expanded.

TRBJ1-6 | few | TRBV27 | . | TGTGCCAGCAGTTTTGGTCAAAATTCACCCCTCCACTTT | CASSFGQNSPLHF
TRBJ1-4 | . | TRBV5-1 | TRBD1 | TGCGCCAGCAGCTTAGGGGACAGGGGAAGTGATGAAAAACTGTTTTTT | CASSLGDRGSDEKLFF
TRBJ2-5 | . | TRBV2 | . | TGTGCCAGCAGTGTCAACGAGCAAGAGACCCAGTACTTC | CASSVNEQETQYF
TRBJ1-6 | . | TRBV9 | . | TGTGCCAGCAGCGTCGGGGGCTTCGATTCACCCCTCCACTTT | CASSVGGFDSPLHF
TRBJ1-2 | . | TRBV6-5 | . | TGTGCCAGCGGGCCCCAGGGTAATTATGGCTACACCTTC | CASGPQGNYGYTF
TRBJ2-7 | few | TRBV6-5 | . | TGTGCCAGTATCCGGGACAAGGCCTACGAGCAGTACTTC | CASIRDKAYEQYF
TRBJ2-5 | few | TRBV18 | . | TGTGCCAGCTCGATACGGGTAGGGGAGACCCAGTACTTC | CASSIRVGETQYF
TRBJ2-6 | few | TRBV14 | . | TGTGCCAGCAGCCAAGCCTGGGGCCAAGGGGGACCCTCTGGGGCCAACGTCCTGACTTTC | CASSQAWGQGGPSGANVLTF
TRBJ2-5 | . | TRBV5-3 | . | TGTGCCAGAAGCTTGTGGCAAGGGTACCAAGAGACCCAGTACTTC | CARSLWQGYQETQYF
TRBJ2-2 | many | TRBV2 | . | TGTGCCAGCAGGGAACTTACCGGGGAGCTGTTTTTT | CASRELTGELFF